Below, one T cell receptor beta chain is given with its context. This sample was included in a study of blood T cell repertoires in COVID-19. On the study more broadly: Acute and convalescent COVID-19 specimens originated in the United States, Italy and Spain.

This study enrolled people aged about 18 to 100 from 24 US geographic areas. This CDR3 region has 14 residues. Germline CDR1 and CDR2: GTSNPN and SVGIG (reference sequence). The V end lost 1 base, the J end lost 4 bases, and 13 bases lay between the germline ends. Profiled with immunoSEQ multiplex PCR; TCRdb holds only in-frame clones, not every one. The data contain approximately 250,000 clones, around 88% of them seen just once; the ten biggest clones take up 2% to 2.5%. The V gene is TRBV30, the J gene TRBJ1-2, with D possibly TRBD1 on 6 matching bases. This clonotype originated in a woman between 40 and 50 years old with acute COVID-19. Material for sequencing was PBMCs or T cells enriched from blood (not recorded which). The chain's CDR3 is CAWSAGQRRYGYTF. The CDR3 DNA reads as TGTGCCTGGAGTGCGGGACAACGCCGCTATGGCTACACCTTC.